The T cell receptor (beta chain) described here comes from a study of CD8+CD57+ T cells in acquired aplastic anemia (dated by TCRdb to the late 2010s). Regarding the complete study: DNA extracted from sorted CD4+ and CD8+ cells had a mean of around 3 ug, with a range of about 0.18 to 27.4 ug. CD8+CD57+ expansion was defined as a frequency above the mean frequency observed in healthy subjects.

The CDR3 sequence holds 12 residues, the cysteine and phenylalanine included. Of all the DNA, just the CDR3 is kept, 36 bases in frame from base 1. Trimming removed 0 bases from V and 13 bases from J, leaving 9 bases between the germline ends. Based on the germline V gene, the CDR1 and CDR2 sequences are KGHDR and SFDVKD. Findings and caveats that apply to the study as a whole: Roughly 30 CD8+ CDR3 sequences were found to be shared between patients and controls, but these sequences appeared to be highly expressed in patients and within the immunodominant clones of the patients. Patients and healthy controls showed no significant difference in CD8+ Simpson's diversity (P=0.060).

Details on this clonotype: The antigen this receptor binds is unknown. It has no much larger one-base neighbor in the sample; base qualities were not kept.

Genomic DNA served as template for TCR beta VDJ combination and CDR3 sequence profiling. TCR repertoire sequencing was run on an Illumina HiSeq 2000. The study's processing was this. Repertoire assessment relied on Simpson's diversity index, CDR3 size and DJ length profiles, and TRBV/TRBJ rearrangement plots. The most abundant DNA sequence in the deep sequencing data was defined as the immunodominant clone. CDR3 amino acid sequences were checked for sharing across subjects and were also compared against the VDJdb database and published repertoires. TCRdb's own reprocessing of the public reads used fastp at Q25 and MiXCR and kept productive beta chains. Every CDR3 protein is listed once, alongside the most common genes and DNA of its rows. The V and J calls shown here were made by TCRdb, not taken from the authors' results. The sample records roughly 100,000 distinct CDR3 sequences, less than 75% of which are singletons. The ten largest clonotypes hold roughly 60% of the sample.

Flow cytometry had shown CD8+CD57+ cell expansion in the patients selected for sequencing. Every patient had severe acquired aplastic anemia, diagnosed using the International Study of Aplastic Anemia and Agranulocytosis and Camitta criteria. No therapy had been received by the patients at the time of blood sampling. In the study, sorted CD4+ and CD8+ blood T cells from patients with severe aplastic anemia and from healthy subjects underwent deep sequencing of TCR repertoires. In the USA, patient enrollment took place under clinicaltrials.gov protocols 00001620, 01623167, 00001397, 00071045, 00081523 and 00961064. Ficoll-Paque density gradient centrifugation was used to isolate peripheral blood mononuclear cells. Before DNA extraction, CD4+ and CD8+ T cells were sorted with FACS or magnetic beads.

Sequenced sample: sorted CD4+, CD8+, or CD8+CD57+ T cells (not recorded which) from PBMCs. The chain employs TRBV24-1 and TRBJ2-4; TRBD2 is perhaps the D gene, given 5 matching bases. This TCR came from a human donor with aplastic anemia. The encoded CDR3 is CATSDLSGIQYF. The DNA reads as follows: TGTGCCACCAGTGATTTGTCGGGGATCCAGTACTTC.